One sample yielded the 32 T cell receptor beta chains listed below, sequenced in a study of T cells after yellow fever vaccination. A single record per CDR3 protein comes from TCRdb applying MiXCR to the 5' RACE reads. The repertoire consists of 150,000 to 200,000 distinct CDR3 sequences, with about a tenth occurring once and the leading ten covering around 33%. The material was CD8+ T cells sorted from PBMCs, obtained 45 days after the yellow fever booster vaccination. The receptors here all came from a man between 18 and 35 years old who received the YFV17D yellow fever vaccine.

The rearrangement joins TRBV7-9 to TRBJ1-5, with a weak D call TRBD1 (5 bases). This CDR3 is built from 17 residues. Trimming pared 3 bases from V and 7 bases from J, leaving 22 bases between. Germline CDR1 reads SEHNR; CDR2 reads FQNEAQ (reference sequence). CDR3 residues: CASSLILGPTKGQPQHF. The CDR3 bases are TGTGCCAGCAGCTTGATACTGGGACCCACGAAGGGACAGCCCCAGCATTTT.

This clonotype was observed a handful of times. The V gene is TRBV9, the J gene TRBJ2-3; 10 positions agree with TRBD1. Germline CDR1 is SGDLS and CDR2 is YYNGEE. This CDR3 spans 16 amino acids. Germline trimming cut 3 bases from V and 4 bases from J; bases unmatched to any gene: 8. Here the CDR3 reads CASSAGDRGSSDTQYF. The CDR3, as DNA: TGTGCCAGCAGCGCAGGGGACAGGGGTTCTTCAGATACGCAGTATTTT.

This clonotype was counted a few times. The chain uses TRBV20-1 and TRBJ2-3; 11 bases match TRBD2. CDR1 is DFQATT and CDR2 is SNEGSKA in the germline V gene (reference sequence). The V segment lost 1 base and the J segment 0 bases; nucleotides outside the gene matches: 6. CDR3 length: 17 residues. The CDR3, as DNA: TGCAGTGCTAGAGGAATAGCGGGGGGGTCTAGCACAGATACGCAGTATTTT. Its translation is CSARGIAGGSSTDTQYF.

This clonotype has only a few counts. V is TRBV9 and J is TRBJ2-1; D gene unclear. From germline, CDR1 is SGDLS and CDR2 YYNGEE. This CDR3 region has 14 residues. V lost 4 bases and J lost 6, with 14 bases in between. The CDR3 region has the DNA TGTGCCAGCAGCCCCCAAAGACCGGGCAATGAGCAGTTCTTC. Translating gives CASSPQRPGNEQFF.

This sequence joins TRBV7-6 and TRBJ2-3; D is possibly TRBD1 (6 bases). Per germline, CDR1 SGHVS and CDR2 FNYEAQ. V was pared by 8 bases and J by 2 bases, with 17 bases between. This CDR3 has 15 residues. The CDR3 DNA sequence: TGTGCCAGCGAACTGACAGGATATCTCACAGATACGCAGTATTTT. Protein sequence: CASELTGYLTDTQYF.

The chain links TRBV7-9 to TRBJ1-1; D is ambiguous. The CDR3 is made up of 13 amino acids. CDR1 SEHNR and CDR2 FQNEAQ come from the germline V gene (reference sequence). V was cut by 6 bases and J by 5 bases, with 13 bases left in between. The CDR3 spells CASREPGGTEAFF. CDR3 nucleotide sequence: TGTGCCAGCAGGGAGCCGGGTGGAACTGAAGCTTTCTTT.

This clonotype appeared a few times. The rearrangement uses TRBV12-3 or TRBV12-4 and TRBJ1-2; the D gene is possibly TRBD1 (5 bases). V lost 3 bases and J 7 bases, leaving 12 bases between the germline ends. The CDR3 is 13 residues long. The CDR3 nucleotides read TGTGCCAGCAGTTTGGGGGGAATGCGTGGCTACACCTTC. This encodes CASSLGGMRGYTF.

This clonotype was seen ten or more times. The rearrangement joins TRBV5-1 to TRBJ2-7, with D possibly being TRBD1 (6 bases). The germline V and J ends were trimmed by 4 bases and 3 bases, with 23 bases remaining between them. The CDR3 consists of 17 residues. Germline V gives CDR1 SGHRS, CDR2 YFSETQ. This chain's CDR3 is CASSLGTVRGSHYEQYF. CDR3 nucleotide sequence: TGCGCCAGCAGCCTGGGCACCGTCAGGGGATCCCACTACGAGCAGTACTTC. Together with reference TRBV5-1 and TRBJ2-7, the CDR3 gives the full variable domain: KAGVTQTPRYLIKTRGQQVTLSCSPISGHRSVSWYQQTPGQGLQFLFEYFSETQRNKGNFPGRFSGRQFSNSRSEMNVSTLELGDSALYLCASSLGTVRGSHYEQYFGPGTRLTVT.

This clonotype was observed a handful of times. The CDR3 sequence is CASSENSHVQFF. As DNA, the CDR3 is TGTGCCAGCAGCGAGAATTCACACGTGCAGTTCTTC. The J gene is TRBJ2-1, the V gene TRBV7-3, with D hard to call. CDR3 length: 12 residues. V was cut by 5 bases and J by 12 bases, with 14 bases left in between. Germline assignment: CDR1 SGHTA and CDR2 FQGTGA.

This clonotype was counted only a few times. J is TRBJ2-1 and V is TRBV6-5; a possible D gene is TRBD1 (6 bases). V lost 5 bases and J lost 4, with 12 bases in between. The length of the CDR3 is 14 residues. The germline V gene has CDR1 MNHEY and CDR2 SVGAGI. For the CDR3, the DNA is TGTGCCAGCAGTGAATCTCAGGGGTACAATGAGCAGTTCTTC. Protein sequence: CASSESQGYNEQFF.

In this sample, this clonotype turned up a few times. This chain uses TRBV4-1 with TRBJ2-1; D possibly corresponds to TRBD1 (6 bases). The CDR3 covers 17 residues. Per the germline V gene, CDR1 is MGHRA and CDR2 is YSYEKL. V shed 2 bases and J shed 9 bases, with 23 bases lying between them. The DNA for the CDR3 is TGCGCCAGCAGCCAAAGCGTGGGCCAGGGGAAGGTAGGTGAGCAGTTCTTC. As protein: CASSQSVGQGKVGEQFF.

This clonotype was counted ten times or more. This chain uses TRBV6-2 or TRBV6-3 with TRBJ2-7; no definite D call. The CDR3 extends over 16 amino acids. Germline lookup yields CDR1 MNHEY and CDR2 SVGEGT. Trimming shortened V by 3 bases and J by 0 bases, and 15 bases separated the two germline ends. This chain's CDR3 is CASSYTPIKSSYEQYV. In nucleotides, the CDR3 is TGTGCCAGCAGTTATACCCCGATTAAGAGCTCCTACGAGCAGTACGTC.

The sample holds a few counts of this clonotype. The genes are TRBV6-5 and TRBJ2-3; D remains unclear. The CDR3 spans 13 residues. Trimming removed 0 bases at V and 5 bases at J, with 6 bases between. Germline CDR1 is MNHEY and CDR2 is SVGAGI. CDR3 residues: CASSYSKRDTQYF. The CDR3, as DNA: TGTGCCAGCAGTTACTCGAAAAGAGATACGCAGTATTTT.

The V call is TRBV5-1, the J call TRBJ2-5, with a possible D match to TRBD2 (5 bases). CDR3 size: 14 residues. Germline-derived CDR1 and CDR2 are SGHRS and YFSETQ. Trimming stripped 0 bases from V and 7 bases from J, with 13 bases between. The CDR3 bases are TGCGCCAGCAGCTTGGGTAAGACTGCGGGGACCCAGTACTTC. It codes for CASSLGKTAGTQYF.

J is TRBJ1-1 and V is TRBV13; D is unresolved. This CDR3 region has 14 residues. V dropped 0 bases and J dropped 11 bases, with 16 bases sitting between them. The germline CDR1 and CDR2 sequences are PRHDT and FYEKMQ (reference sequence). CDR3 region: CASSLGREGRNAFF. The CDR3 DNA sequence: TGTGCCAGCAGCTTAGGCAGAGAGGGTCGTAATGCTTTCTTT.

In its sample, this clonotype was seen many times. The chain combines TRBV6-5 with TRBJ2-2; TRBD2 matches 8 bases. J gave up 0 bases and V 0 bases, and 3 bases lay outside the gene matches. This CDR3 is 17 amino acids long. The germline gives CDR1 MNHEY, CDR2 SVGAGI. CDR3 nucleotides: TGTGCCAGCAGTTACTCCCGACTAGCGTCGAACACCGGGGAGCTGTTTTTT. Translating gives CASSYSRLASNTGELFF.

The chain uses TRBV14 and TRBJ2-7; 8 bases are a match to TRBD1. V lost 2 bases, J lost 6 bases, and 12 bases stayed unmatched. Germline values: CDR1 SGHDN, CDR2 FVKESK. CDR3 size: 16 residues. The CDR3 here is CASSQTPGQVLSEQYF. The CDR3, as DNA: TGTGCCAGCAGCCAAACCCCGGGACAGGTGTTGTCCGAGCAGTACTTC.

This clonotype has a handful of counts. The chain uses TRBV5-4 and TRBJ2-1; D unresolved. There are 15 residues in the CDR3. V lost 4 bases to trimming and J lost 2 bases, with 13 bases between them. CDR1 and CDR2 (germline): SGHNT, YYREEE (reference sequence). In nucleotides, the CDR3 is TGTGCCAGCAGCGCAGGTGGAGTGGCCTACAATGAGCAGTTCTTC. Its translation: CASSAGGVAYNEQFF.

The rearrangement links TRBV4-1 to TRBJ2-7, with D tentatively TRBD1 (5 bases). The germline V gene has CDR1 MGHRA and CDR2 YSYEKL. This CDR3 has 18 residues. V was shortened by 2 bases and J by 0 bases, with 20 bases between the two germline ends. This CDR3 reads CASSQYSRVALSSYEQYF. The DNA for the CDR3 is TGCGCCAGCAGCCAATACAGCAGGGTAGCCTTAAGCTCCTACGAGCAGTACTTC.

The gene calls are TRBV6-5 and TRBJ2-5; 9 bases agree with TRBD2. The CDR3 has 16 amino acids. J lost 5 bases, V lost 4 bases, and 11 bases had no gene match. CDR1 is MNHEY, CDR2 SVGAGI, per germline. The CDR3 sequence is CASSSLKAGGTETQYF. For the CDR3, the DNA is TGTGCCAGCAGTTCACTCAAAGCGGGGGGAACTGAGACCCAGTACTTC.

This clonotype was picked up many times. The V gene is TRBV4-3, the J gene TRBJ1-1, with 7 bases lining up with TRBD1. This CDR3 has 16 amino acids. The germline CDR1 and CDR2 sequences are LGHNA and YSLEER. The V segment lost 4 bases and the J segment 3 bases; nucleotides outside the gene matches: 11. The CDR3, as DNA: TGCGCCAGCAGCCCCTTAATCGGGCAGGGGGACACTGAAGCTTTCTTT. This encodes CASSPLIGQGDTEAFF.

This clonotype was counted only a few times. This chain uses TRBV13 with TRBJ2-3; 9 nucleotides agree with TRBD2. Germline CDR1 and CDR2: PRHDT and FYEKMQ (reference sequence). V lost 5 bases, J lost 7 bases, and 7 bases stayed unmatched. The CDR3 extends over 14 amino acids. The CDR3 DNA reads TGTGCCAGCAGCGTGCGGGGGGGCTATCATACGCAGTATTTT. Protein product: CASSVRGGYHTQYF.

This clonotype showed up just a few times. The gene calls are TRBV12-3 or TRBV12-4 and TRBJ2-5, with TRBD1 identical over 10 bases. This CDR3 comprises 16 residues. The trim removed 3 bases at V and 3 bases at J, leaving 7 bases unmatched. CDR3 loop: CASSFVFGTGEETQYF. The CDR3 DNA reads TGTGCCAGCAGTTTCGTTTTCGGGACAGGGGAAGAGACCCAGTACTTC.

The chain recombines TRBV19 with TRBJ2-2, with D unresolved. This CDR3 region has 14 residues. Per the germline V gene, CDR1 is LNHDA and CDR2 is SQIVND (reference sequence). Trimming took off 3 bases at V and 2 bases at J, with 7 bases between the two ends. The CDR3 DNA reads TGTGCCAGTAGTATGCTCCCAAACACCGGGGAGCTGTTTTTT. It is translated as CASSMLPNTGELFF.

The rearrangement uses TRBV29-1 and TRBJ2-5; D remains unclear. CDR3 length: 16 residues. V was clipped by 0 bases and J by 1 base, with 15 bases between them. Per the germline V gene, CDR1 is SQVTM and CDR2 is ANQGSEA. The CDR3: CSVEDSPRSGQETQYF. The CDR3 DNA sequence: TGCAGCGTTGAAGATTCCCCGCGGTCGGGCCAAGAGACCCAGTACTTC. The full variable domain, completed using reference TRBV29-1 and TRBJ2-5, is SAVISQKPSRDICQRGTSLTIQCQVDSQVTMMFWYRQQPGQSLTLIATANQGSEATYESGFVIDKFPISRPNLTFSTLTVSNMSPEDSSIYLCSVEDSPRSGQETQYFGPGTRLLVL.

The CDR3 sequence: CASSLVAGSSTDTQYF. The DNA for the CDR3 is TGTGCCAGCAGCTTGGTAGCGGGCTCCTCCACAGATACGCAGTATTTT. The genes are TRBV6-5 and TRBJ2-3; TRBD2 aligns across 7 bases. The V gene end was trimmed by 6 bases and the J gene end by 2 bases; junction bases not matched to a gene: 11. Germline V gene data show CDR1 as MNHEY and CDR2 as SVGAGI. The CDR3 extends over 16 amino acids.

The V call is TRBV6-4, the J call TRBJ2-1, with TRBD2 matching over 12 bases. The CDR3 sequence is 14 residues long. With V trimmed by 8 bases and J by 8 bases, 7 bases remained unmatched. CDR1 and CDR2 (germline): MRHNA, SNTAGT. The CDR3 sequence: CASAPSGGAYEQFF. The DNA of the CDR3 is TGTGCCAGCGCCCCTAGCGGGGGGGCCTATGAGCAGTTCTTC.

This clonotype was observed a handful of times. The chain joins TRBV7-9 to TRBJ1-1; D possibly corresponds to TRBD1 (5 bases). The CDR3 totals 15 residues. Trimming shortened V by 6 bases and J by 5 bases, and 19 bases separated the two germline ends. Germline V gene sequence: CDR1 SEHNR, CDR2 FQNEAQ (reference sequence). CDR3 amino acids: CASSLHGPGNTEAFF. Written as DNA, the CDR3 is TGTGCCAGCAGTCTACATGGGCCAGGGAATACTGAAGCTTTCTTT.

V is TRBV29-1 and J is TRBJ1-2; TRBD1 matches 8 bases. This CDR3 contains 14 residues. With V trimmed by 3 bases and J by 2 bases, 5 bases remained unmatched. Germline CDR1 and CDR2: SQVTM and ANQGSEA. The CDR3: CSVDPTGANYGYTF. CDR3 coding DNA: TGCAGCGTTGATCCGACAGGGGCCAACTATGGCTACACCTTC.

This chain joins TRBV15 and TRBJ1-5; no clear D. Per the germline V gene, CDR1 is LNHNV and CDR2 is YYDKDF (reference sequence). Trimming took off 5 bases at V and 0 bases at J, with 14 bases between the two ends. The CDR3 loop spans 16 amino acids. The CDR3, as DNA: TGTGCCACCAGCCCGCGAAGACTCGGTAGCAATCAGCCCCAGCATTTT. Translation gives CATSPRRLGSNQPQHF.

A remark on this clonotype: One end of the junction is discordant with germline, which a read error may explain. The CDR3 nucleotides read TGTGCCAGCAGCCAACTGGGACTTGTATTT. Translated: CASSQLGLVF. The V and J genes are TRBV4-2 and TRBJ1-1; tentative D call: TRBD1 (5 bases). From germline, CDR1 is LGHNA and CDR2 YNFKEQ. There are 10 residues in the CDR3.

This clonotype came up many times. This sequence joins TRBV4-1 and TRBJ2-5; D uncertain. CDR1 MGHRA and CDR2 YSYEKL come from the germline V gene. V was cut by 0 bases and J by 2 bases, with 10 bases left in between. CDR3 length equals 15 residues. CDR3 DNA sequence: TGCGCCAGCAGCCAAGATCCCCTGATACAAGAGACCCAGTACTTC. Encoded protein: CASSQDPLIQETQYF.